This TCR beta chain was observed in a study of cytomegalovirus exposure and HLA in healthy donors. Germline V gene sequence: CDR1 MNHEY, CDR2 SVGAGI. V gave up 5 bases and J gave up 7 bases; unmatched junction bases: 11. There are 15 residues in the CDR3. The PCR had 60 Vbeta and 13 Jbeta primers. The repertoire was sequenced with immunoSEQ multiplex PCR; TCRdb's copy has only in-frame clones and lacks some. This table has about 150,000 clones, almost 80% appearing once. Source material: PBMCs. This TCR was recovered from a woman in her twenties or thirties in good health and CMV-seronegative. The chain joins TRBV6-5 to TRBJ2-3; TRBD1 matches 8 bases. This CDR3 is CASSTAPGGRNTQYF. The CDR3, as DNA: TGTGCCAGCAGTACCGCGCCAGGGGGCCGGAATACGCAGTATTTT.